This T cell receptor beta chain emerged from a study of blood T cell repertoires in COVID-19. Clones were read by immunoSEQ multiplex PCR, and TCRdb kept only the in-frame ones, dropping some. The data contain about 480,000 clones, 70% to 90% of them singletons. Germline CDR1 reads MNHGY; CDR2 reads SVAAGI. The junction had 6 bases not matched to a gene; V was cut back by 10 bases and J by 4 bases. The CDR3 has 13 amino acids. Sequencing was carried out using PBMCs or T cells enriched from blood (not recorded which). The chain employs TRBV6-9 and TRBJ1-3; 8 bases line up with TRBD1. The sequence was obtained from a woman between 40 and 55 years old who had recovered from COVID-19. The CDR3 spells CANHRGDGNTIYF. The CDR3 region has the DNA TGTGCCAACCACAGGGGGGACGGAAACACCATATATTTT.